Each of the 2 T cell receptor beta chains below was sequenced from the same sample in a study of T cell repertoires in ileal Crohn's disease. The time point denotes: neoterminal ileum biopsy at postoperative endoscopy, about 6 months after surgery. The protocol was immunoSEQ multiplex PCR, while the TCRdb copy is restricted to in-frame clones and leaves out a portion. This table has about 13,000 clones, just under 80% appearing once. Sequencing was carried out using ileal tissue. The receptor set was obtained from an adult with Crohn's disease.

The chain joins TRBV4-2 to TRBJ1-5, with TRBD1 matching over 7 bases. J was trimmed by 6 bases and V by 0 bases; bases with no gene match: 5. The CDR3 contains 15 residues. Germline-derived CDR1 and CDR2 are LGHNA and YNFKEQ. CDR3 sequence reads: CASSQDRGIGQPQHF. The CDR3 DNA reads as TGTGCCAGCAGCCAAGACAGGGGGATCGGTCAGCCCCAGCATTTT.

V and J are TRBV6-4 and TRBJ2-1; TRBD2 aligns across 7 bases. The germline CDR1 and CDR2 sequences are MRHNA and SNTAGT. J gave up 2 bases and V 4 bases, and 5 bases lay outside the gene matches. The CDR3 spans 15 residues. CDR3 loop: CASSVAGETYNEQFF. The CDR3 nucleotides are TGTGCCAGCAGTGTGGCGGGAGAGACCTACAATGAGCAGTTCTTC.